The entry below gives a single T cell receptor (beta chain) sequence along with its context. Its target is unknown. This sample was included in a study of shared clonotypes between healthy human individuals. Study at large: A few men and a couple of women, aged 18 to 49, were donors.

Donors included only healthy HIV-negative adults lacking recent acute infections or vaccinations. Repertoires were generated with immunoSEQ multiplex PCR, while TCRdb's copy carries only in-frame clones and drops some. The sample shows about 450,000 clones, roughly 85% of them seen only once. Study outcomes and limitations: In having few donors, the study represented limited genetic and exposure-history diversity. Investigators expected sequencing depth to affect clonotype sharing among donors.

The V segment lost 1 base and the J segment 5 bases; nucleotides outside the gene matches: 11. The CDR3 extends over 17 amino acids. Germline V gene lookup returns CDR1 LGHNA and CDR2 YNFKEQ. The sample taken for sequencing was PBMCs. The clonotype originates from a woman aged 35 to 49 in good health. Some clones in this sample may be carry-over from other donors' samples. The J gene is TRBJ1-1, the V gene TRBV4-2; 9 bases are a match to TRBD1. This chain's CDR3 is CASSQGVGQGYQTEAFF. DNA for the CDR3: TGTGCCAGCAGCCAAGGCGTCGGACAGGGGTATCAAACTGAAGCTTTCTTT.